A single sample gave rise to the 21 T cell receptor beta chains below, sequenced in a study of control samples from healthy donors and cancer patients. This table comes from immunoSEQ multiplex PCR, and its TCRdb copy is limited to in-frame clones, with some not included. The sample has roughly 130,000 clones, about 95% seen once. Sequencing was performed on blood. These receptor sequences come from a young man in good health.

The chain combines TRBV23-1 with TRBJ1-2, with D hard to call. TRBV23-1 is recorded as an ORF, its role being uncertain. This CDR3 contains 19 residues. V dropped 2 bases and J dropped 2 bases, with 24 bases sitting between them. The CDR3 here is CASSQPYPETIRRNYGYTF. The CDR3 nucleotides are TGCGCCAGCAGTCAACCCTATCCTGAGACAATTAGGAGGAACTATGGCTACACCTTC.

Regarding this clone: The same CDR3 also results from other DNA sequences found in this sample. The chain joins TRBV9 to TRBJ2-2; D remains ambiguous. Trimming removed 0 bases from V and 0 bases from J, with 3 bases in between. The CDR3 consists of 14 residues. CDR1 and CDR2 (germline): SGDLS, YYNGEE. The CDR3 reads CASSVGPNTGELFF. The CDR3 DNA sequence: TGTGCCAGCAGCGTAGGCCCGAACACCGGGGAGCTGTTTTTT.

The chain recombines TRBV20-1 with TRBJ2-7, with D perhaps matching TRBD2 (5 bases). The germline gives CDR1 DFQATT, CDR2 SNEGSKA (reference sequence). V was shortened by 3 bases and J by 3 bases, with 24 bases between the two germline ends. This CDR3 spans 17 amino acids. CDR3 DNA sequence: TGCAGTGCTAGTTCTCCCGGAGAGGGTAAAATATTCTACGAGCAGTACTTC. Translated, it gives CSASSPGEGKIFYEQYF.

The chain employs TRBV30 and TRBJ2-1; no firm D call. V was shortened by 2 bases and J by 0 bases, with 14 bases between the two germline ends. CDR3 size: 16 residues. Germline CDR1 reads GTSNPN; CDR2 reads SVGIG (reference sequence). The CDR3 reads CAWSRAVLSSYNEQFF. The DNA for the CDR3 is TGTGCCTGGAGTAGGGCGGTCCTGAGCTCCTACAATGAGCAGTTCTTC.

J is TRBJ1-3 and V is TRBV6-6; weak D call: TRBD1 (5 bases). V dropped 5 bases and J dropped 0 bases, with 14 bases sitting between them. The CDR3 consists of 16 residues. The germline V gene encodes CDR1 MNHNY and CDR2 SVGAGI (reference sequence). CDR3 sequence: CASSRQISSSGNTIYF. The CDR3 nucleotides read TGTGCCAGCAGTCGACAGATCTCATCCTCTGGAAACACCATATATTTT.

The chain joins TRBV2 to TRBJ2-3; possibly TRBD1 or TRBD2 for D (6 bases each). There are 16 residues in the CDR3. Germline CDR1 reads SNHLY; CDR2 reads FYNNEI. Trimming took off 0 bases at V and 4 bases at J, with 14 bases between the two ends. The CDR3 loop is CASSEALRGPPDTQYF. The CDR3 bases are TGTGCCAGCAGTGAAGCGCTTCGGGGGCCCCCAGATACGCAGTATTTT.

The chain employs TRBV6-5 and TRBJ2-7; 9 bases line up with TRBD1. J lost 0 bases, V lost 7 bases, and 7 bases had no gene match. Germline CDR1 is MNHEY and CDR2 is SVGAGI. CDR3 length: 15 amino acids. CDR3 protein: CASTPGQGISYEQYF. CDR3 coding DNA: TGTGCCAGCACCCCGGGACAGGGTATCTCCTACGAGCAGTACTTC.

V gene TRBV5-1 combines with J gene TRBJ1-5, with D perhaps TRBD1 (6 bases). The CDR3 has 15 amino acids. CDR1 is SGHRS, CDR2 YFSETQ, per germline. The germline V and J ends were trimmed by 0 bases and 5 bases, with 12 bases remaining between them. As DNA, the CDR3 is TGCGCCAGCAGCTTGGAGGGGGGTACATATCAGCCCCAGCATTTT. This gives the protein CASSLEGGTYQPQHF.

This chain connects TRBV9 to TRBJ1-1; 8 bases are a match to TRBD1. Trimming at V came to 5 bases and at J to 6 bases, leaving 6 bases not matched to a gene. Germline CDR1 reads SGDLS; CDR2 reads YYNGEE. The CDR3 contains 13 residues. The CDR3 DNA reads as TGTGCCAGCAGATCTCAGGGGGCCGCTGAAGCTTTCTTT. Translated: CASRSQGAAEAFF.

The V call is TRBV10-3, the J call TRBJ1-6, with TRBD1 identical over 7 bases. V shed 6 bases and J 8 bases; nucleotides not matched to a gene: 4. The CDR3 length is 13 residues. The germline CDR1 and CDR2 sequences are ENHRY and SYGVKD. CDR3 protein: CAIRDRMDSPLHF. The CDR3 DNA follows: TGTGCCATCAGGGACAGGATGGATTCACCCCTCCACTTT.

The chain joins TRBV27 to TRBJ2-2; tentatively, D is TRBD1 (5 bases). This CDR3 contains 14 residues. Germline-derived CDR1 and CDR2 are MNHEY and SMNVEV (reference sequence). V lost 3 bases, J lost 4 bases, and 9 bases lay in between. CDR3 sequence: CASSFRVLTGELFF. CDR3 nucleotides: TGTGCCAGCAGTTTCAGGGTCCTCACCGGGGAGCTGTTTTTT.

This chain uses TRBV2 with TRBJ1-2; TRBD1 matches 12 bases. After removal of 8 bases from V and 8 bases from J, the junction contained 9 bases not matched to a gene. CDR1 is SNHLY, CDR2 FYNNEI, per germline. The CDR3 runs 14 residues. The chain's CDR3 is CASSQGQGAGGYTF. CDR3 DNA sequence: TGTGCCAGCTCCCAGGGACAGGGGGCAGGGGGCTACACCTTC.

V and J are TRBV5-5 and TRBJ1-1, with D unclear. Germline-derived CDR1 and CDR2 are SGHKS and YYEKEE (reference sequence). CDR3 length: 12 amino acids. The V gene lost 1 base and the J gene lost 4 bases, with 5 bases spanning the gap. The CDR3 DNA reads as TGTGCCAGCAGCTTGCGGGGCACTGAAGCTTTCTTT. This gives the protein CASSLRGTEAFF.

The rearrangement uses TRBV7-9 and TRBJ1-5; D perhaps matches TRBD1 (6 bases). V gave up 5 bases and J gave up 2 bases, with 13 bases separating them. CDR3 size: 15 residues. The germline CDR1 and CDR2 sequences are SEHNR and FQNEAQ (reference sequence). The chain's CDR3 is CASSQGGGGNQPQHF. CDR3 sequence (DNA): TGTGCCAGCAGCCAAGGGGGGGGAGGCAATCAGCCCCAGCATTTT.

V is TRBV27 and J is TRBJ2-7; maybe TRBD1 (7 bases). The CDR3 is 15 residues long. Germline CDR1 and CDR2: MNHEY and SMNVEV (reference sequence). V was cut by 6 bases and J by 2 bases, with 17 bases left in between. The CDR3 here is CASSLMRDSTYEQYF. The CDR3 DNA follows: TGTGCCAGCAGCTTGATGCGGGACAGTACCTACGAGCAGTACTTC.

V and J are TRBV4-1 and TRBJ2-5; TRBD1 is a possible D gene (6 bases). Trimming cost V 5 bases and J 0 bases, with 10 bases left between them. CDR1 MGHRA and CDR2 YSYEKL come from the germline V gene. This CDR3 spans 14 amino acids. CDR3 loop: CASSYGTNQETQYF. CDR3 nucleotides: TGCGCCAGCAGCTATGGGACAAACCAAGAGACCCAGTACTTC.

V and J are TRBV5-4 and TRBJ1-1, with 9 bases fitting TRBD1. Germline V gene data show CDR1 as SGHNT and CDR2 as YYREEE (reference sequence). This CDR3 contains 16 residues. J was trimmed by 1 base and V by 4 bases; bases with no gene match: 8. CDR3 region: CASSKMDRGRNTEAFF. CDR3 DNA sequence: TGTGCCAGCAGCAAAATGGACAGGGGCCGGAACACTGAAGCTTTCTTT. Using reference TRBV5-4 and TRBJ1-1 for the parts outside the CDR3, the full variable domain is ETGVTQSPTHLIKTRGQQVTLRCSSQSGHNTVSWYQQALGQGPQFIFQYYREEENGRGNFPPRFSGLQFPNYSSELNVNALELDDSALYLCASSKMDRGRNTEAFFGQGTRLTVV.

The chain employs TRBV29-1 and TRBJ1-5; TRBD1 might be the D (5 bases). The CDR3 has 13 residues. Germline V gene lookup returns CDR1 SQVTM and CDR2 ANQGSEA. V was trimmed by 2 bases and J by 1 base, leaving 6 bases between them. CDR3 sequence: CSVEQGSNQPQHF. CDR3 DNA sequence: TGCAGCGTTGAACAGGGAAGCAATCAGCCCCAGCATTTT.

This CDR3 is CASSPDGDEAFF. For the CDR3, the DNA is TGTGCCAGCAGTCCTGACGGAGACGAAGCTTTCTTT. The chain combines TRBV12-3 or TRBV12-4 with TRBJ1-1; D gene uncertain. The CDR3 is made up of 12 amino acids. V shed 5 bases and J shed 8 bases, with 12 bases lying between them.

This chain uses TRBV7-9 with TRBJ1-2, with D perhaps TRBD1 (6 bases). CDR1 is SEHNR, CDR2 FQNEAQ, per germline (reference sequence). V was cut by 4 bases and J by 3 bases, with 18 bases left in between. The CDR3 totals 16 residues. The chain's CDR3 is CASSSILGQSDYGYTF. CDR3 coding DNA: TGTGCCAGCAGCTCAATCCTAGGACAGTCCGACTATGGCTACACCTTC. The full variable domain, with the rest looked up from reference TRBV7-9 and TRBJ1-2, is DTGVSQNPRHKITKRGQNVTFRCDPISEHNRLYWYRQTLGQGPEFLTYFQNEAQLEKSRLLSDRFSAERPKGSFSTLEIQRTEQGDSAMYLCASSSILGQSDYGYTFGSGTRLTVV.

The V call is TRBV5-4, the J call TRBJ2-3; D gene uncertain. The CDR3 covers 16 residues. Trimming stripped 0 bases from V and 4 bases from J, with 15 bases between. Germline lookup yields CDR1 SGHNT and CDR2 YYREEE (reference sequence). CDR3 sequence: CASSLAPGLGADTQYF. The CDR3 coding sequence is TGTGCCAGCAGCTTGGCCCCCGGCCTGGGCGCAGATACGCAGTATTTT.